The 17 T cell receptor beta chains below come from one sample, sequenced in a study of blood T cell repertoires in COVID-19. Using immunoSEQ multiplex PCR, the repertoire was profiled, and TCRdb retains in-frame clones only, with some absent. The table shows roughly 280,000 clones, with about 87% occurring only once. Input material: PBMCs or T cells enriched from blood (not recorded which). These receptor sequences come from a woman aged 45-65 years who had recovered from COVID-19.

V is TRBV6-1 and J is TRBJ1-1; D is unresolved. Trimming pared 2 bases from V and 1 base from J, leaving 5 bases between. The germline CDR1 and CDR2 sequences are MNHNS and SASEGT. There are 13 residues in the CDR3. DNA of the CDR3: TGTGCCAGCAGTGAAACGGGGAACACTGAAGCTTTCTTT. Its translation: CASSETGNTEAFF.

The V and J genes are TRBV30 and TRBJ1-2, with a weak D call TRBD1 (5 bases). Trimming pared 4 bases from V and 2 bases from J, leaving 17 bases between. This CDR3 contains 15 residues. The V gene's germline CDR1 is GTSNPN and CDR2 SVGIG (reference sequence). The DNA for the CDR3 is TGTGCCTGGATTACTGCCAGGGTTGAAAACTATGGCTACACCTTC. It codes for CAWITARVENYGYTF.

The chain is built from TRBV15 and TRBJ1-3; perhaps TRBD1 as D (6 bases). The CDR3 contains 14 residues. The germline V and J ends were trimmed by 6 bases and 2 bases, with 11 bases remaining between them. Per the germline V gene, CDR1 is LNHNV and CDR2 is YYDKDF (reference sequence). The CDR3 bases are TGTGCCACCAGTAGAACAGGGCCTGGAAACACCATATATTTT. Translated: CATSRTGPGNTIYF.

The J gene is TRBJ2-3, the V gene TRBV5-6; 8 bases align to TRBD2. Germline loops: CDR1 SGHDT, CDR2 YYEEEE. CDR3 size: 16 residues. V lost 0 bases, J lost 2 bases, and 5 bases stayed unmatched. The CDR3 DNA sequence: TGTGCCAGCAGCTTGGAGGTAGCGGGGTTCACAGATACGCAGTATTTT. As protein: CASSLEVAGFTDTQYF.

This clone was picked up one time. J is TRBJ1-4 and V is TRBV7-9, with 10 bases fitting TRBD1. Germline-derived CDR1 and CDR2 are SEHNR and FQNEAQ (reference sequence). With V trimmed by 4 bases and J by 5 bases, 7 bases remained unmatched. The CDR3 is 16 residues long. The CDR3 is CASSSHWDRGNEKLFF. The CDR3, as DNA: TGTGCCAGCAGCTCCCATTGGGACAGGGGAAATGAAAAACTGTTTTTT.

This chain joins TRBV12-3 or TRBV12-4 and TRBJ2-7; 7 bases agree with TRBD1. The CDR3 has 13 amino acids. Trimming cost V 6 bases and J 3 bases; bases outside gene matches: 5. CDR3 protein: CASRLGGLYEQYF. CDR3 in DNA: TGTGCCAGCAGACTAGGGGGCCTCTACGAGCAGTACTTC.

This clone was observed a handful of times. The V and J genes are TRBV24-1 and TRBJ2-7; no clear D. Trimming took 3 bases from V and 4 from J, leaving 9 bases between them. CDR1 is KGHDR, CDR2 SFDVKD, per germline. The CDR3 consists of 13 residues. The CDR3 DNA reads as TGTGCCACCAGTGATAGTTCTAGGTACGAGCAGTACTTC. This encodes CATSDSSRYEQYF.

This clone occurred a few times. The rearrangement links TRBV6-4 to TRBJ2-7; 7 bases are shared with TRBD2. Germline V gene sequence: CDR1 MRHNA, CDR2 SNTAGT. The J segment lost 6 bases and the V segment lost 4 bases, leaving 6 bases of the junction unmatched. The CDR3 contains 13 residues. The DNA for the CDR3 is TGTGCCAGCAGTGTGTTTGGCGGGAGCGAGCAGTACTTC. Protein sequence: CASSVFGGSEQYF.

V usage is TRBV19 and J usage is TRBJ2-2; the match to TRBD1 covers 8 bases. This CDR3 contains 15 residues. Germline V gene sequence: CDR1 LNHDA, CDR2 SQIVND (reference sequence). Trimming at V came to 4 bases and at J to 4 bases, leaving 5 bases not matched to a gene. As DNA, the CDR3 is TGTGCCAGTAGTAGAGAAGGACAGGGCACCGGGGAGCTGTTTTTT. Protein product: CASSREGQGTGELFF.

The chain joins TRBV6-2 or TRBV6-3 to TRBJ2-7, with 9 nucleotides matching TRBD2. V lost 0 bases to trimming and J lost 3 bases; unmatched junction nucleotides: 9. Per the germline V gene, CDR1 is MNHEY and CDR2 is SVGEGT. The CDR3 is 17 amino acids. The CDR3 loop reads CASSYSLSASGNYEQYF. In DNA form, the CDR3 reads TGTGCCAGCAGTTACTCCCTCTCGGCTAGCGGGAACTACGAGCAGTACTTC.

The chain is built from TRBV9 and TRBJ1-6, with D possibly being TRBD1 (5 bases). The V gene lost 0 bases and the J gene lost 7 bases, with 8 bases spanning the gap. Germline-derived CDR1 and CDR2 are SGDLS and YYNGEE. The CDR3 extends over 14 amino acids. CDR3 DNA sequence: TGTGCCAGCAGCGTAGGCAGGGTCAATTCACCCCTCCACTTT. Translation gives CASSVGRVNSPLHF. The full variable domain, in which reference TRBV9 and TRBJ1-6 provide the parts outside the CDR3, is DSGVTQTPKHLITATGQRVTLRCSPRSGDLSVYWYQQSLDQGLQFLIQYYNGEERAKGNILERFSAQQFPDLHSELNLSSLELGDSALYFCASSVGRVNSPLHFGNGTRLTVT.

The chain couples TRBV15 to TRBJ2-1, with 7 bases that match TRBD2. Germline V gene sequence: CDR1 LNHNV, CDR2 YYDKDF (reference sequence). This CDR3 is 17 amino acids long. J gave up 6 bases and V 3 bases, and 14 bases lay outside the gene matches. The CDR3 DNA is TGTGCCACCAGCAGCACCGGAGGCCCCGGGAGGCGCAATGAGCAGTTCTTC. It specifies CATSSTGGPGRRNEQFF.

V is TRBV27 and J is TRBJ1-6, with 8 bases fitting TRBD1. CDR3 length: 14 residues. V was clipped by 3 bases and J by 7 bases; unmatched bases: 2. CDR1 is MNHEY, CDR2 SMNVEV, per germline (reference sequence). CDR3 amino acids: CASSFDRGNSPLHF. The CDR3, as DNA: TGTGCCAGCAGTTTTGACAGGGGAAATTCACCCCTCCACTTT.

This sequence joins TRBV18 and TRBJ1-3, with 8 positions matching TRBD1. Germline loops: CDR1 KGHSH, CDR2 LQKENI. The ends lost 3 bases at V and 0 bases at J; junction bases unmatched: 13. There are 19 residues in the CDR3. The CDR3 protein is CASSPQRAGTGDSGNTIYF. Written as DNA, the CDR3 is TGTGCCAGCTCACCTCAGCGAGCCGGGACAGGTGACTCTGGAAACACCATATATTTT. The variable domain in full, completed from reference TRBV18 and TRBJ1-3, reads NAGVMQNPRHLVRRRGQEARLRCSPMKGHSHVYWYRQLPEEGLKFMVYLQKENIIDESGMPKERFSAEFPKEGPSILRIQQVVRGDSAAYFCASSPQRAGTGDSGNTIYFGEGSWLTVV.

This chain joins TRBV5-1 and TRBJ1-5; perhaps TRBD1 as D (6 bases). The CDR3 loop spans 14 amino acids. Germline-derived CDR1 and CDR2 are SGHRS and YFSETQ. Trimming took off 4 bases at V and 6 bases at J, with 14 bases between the two ends. CDR3: CASSPQGLGQPQHF. In nucleotides, the CDR3 is TGCGCCAGCAGCCCACAGGGCCTAGGTCAGCCCCAGCATTTT.

The DNA of the CDR3 is TGTGCCAGCAGCTTGAGGCTGGGACAGGGGAATGAAAAACTGTTTTTT. This sequence encodes CASSLRLGQGNEKLFF. The gene calls are TRBV5-6 and TRBJ1-4, with 10 bases matching TRBD1. Trimming at V came to 1 base and at J to 5 bases, leaving 5 bases not matched to a gene. From germline, CDR1 is SGHDT and CDR2 YYEEEE. CDR3 length: 16 amino acids.

V is TRBV19 and J is TRBJ1-6; the D is unclear. V gave up 4 bases and J gave up 7 bases, with 11 bases separating them. The CDR3 is 14 residues long. Germline V CDR1 and CDR2: LNHDA, SQIVND (reference sequence). Here the CDR3 DNA reads TGTGCCAGTAGTAATCAACCCGGGAATTCACCCCTCCACTTT. Its translation is CASSNQPGNSPLHF.